Presented here are 23 T cell receptor beta chains from one specimen sequenced in a study of CD8+CD57+ T cells in acquired aplastic anemia. The authors sequenced patients whose flow cytometry had shown CD8+CD57+ cell expansion. According to the study, genomic DNA was the template for TCR beta VDJ and CDR3 profiling. TCRdb reprocessed the reads via MiXCR and lists one record per CDR3 protein. The table records around 200,000 distinct CDR3 sequences, less than 50% of them present only once. The sequencing sample was made of sorted CD4+, CD8+, or CD8+CD57+ T cells (not recorded which) from PBMCs. Receptor source: a human donor with aplastic anemia.

This clonotype was observed many times. J is TRBJ1-2 and V is TRBV20-1; possible D gene TRBD1, 6 bases. Germline V gives CDR1 DFQATT, CDR2 SNEGSKA (reference sequence). CDR3 size: 15 residues. The V end lost 3 bases, the J end lost 3 bases, and 17 bases lay between the germline ends. In DNA form, the CDR3 reads TGCAGTGCTAGCCCCGGACAGAAGCAACACTATGGCTACACCTTC. It translates to CSASPGQKQHYGYTF.

This clonotype occurred a few times. V gene TRBV2 combines with J gene TRBJ2-5, with 10 positions matching TRBD2. CDR1 and CDR2 (germline): SNHLY, FYNNEI. V shed 6 bases, J shed 1 base, and the junction held 5 bases outside the gene matches. The CDR3 spans 15 residues. In DNA form, the CDR3 reads TGTGCCAGCAGGGATAGCGGGGGGTTCCAAGAGACCCAGTACTTC. Its protein product is CASRDSGGFQETQYF.

The chain is built from TRBV20-1 and TRBJ2-7; 9 nucleotides agree with TRBD2. This CDR3 has 14 amino acids. Germline-derived CDR1 and CDR2 are DFQATT and SNEGSKA (reference sequence). The V segment lost 1 base and the J segment 2 bases; nucleotides outside the gene matches: 3. Written as DNA, the CDR3 is TGCAGTGCTAGAGTACCTAGCGGGACCTACGAGCAGTACTTC. It is translated as CSARVPSGTYEQYF.

The rearrangement joins TRBV25-1 to TRBJ1-2, with 7 bases lining up with TRBD1. This CDR3 has 14 residues. V dropped 5 bases and J dropped 2; count of bases not matched to a gene: 5. CDR1 MGHDK and CDR2 SYGVNS come from the germline V gene. The CDR3 coding sequence is TGTGCCAGCAGTCGACCGGGACAGAACTATGGCTACACCTTC. It translates to CASSRPGQNYGYTF.

In this sample, this clonotype turned up once. The V and J genes are TRBV24-1 and TRBJ2-2; D possibly uses TRBD1 or TRBD2 (5 bases each). The germline gives CDR1 KGHDR, CDR2 SFDVKD. This CDR3 has 14 amino acids. Trimming stripped 5 bases from V and 0 bases from J, with 6 bases between. The chain's CDR3 is CATSVGPNTGELFF. CDR3 DNA: TGTGCCACCAGTGTGGGACCGAACACCGGGGAGCTGTTTTTT.

There are many counts of this clonotype. This chain uses TRBV20-1 with TRBJ2-3; 9 nucleotides match TRBD2. The germline CDR1 and CDR2 sequences are DFQATT and SNEGSKA (reference sequence). Trimming removed 6 bases from V and 0 bases from J; junction bases left unmatched: 10. The CDR3 is 16 amino acids. CDR3 loop: CSALPPGLASTDTQYF. CDR3 nucleotide sequence: TGCAGTGCCCTTCCCCCGGGACTAGCTAGCACAGATACGCAGTATTTT.

This clonotype was detected ten times or more. The chain is built from TRBV6-2 or TRBV6-3 and TRBJ2-2, with TRBD1 identical over 7 bases. Per the germline V gene, CDR1 is MNHEY and CDR2 is SVGEGT. CDR3 length equals 16 residues. J lost 4 bases, V lost 0 bases, and 5 bases had no gene match. The chain's CDR3 is CASSYSGTASTGELFF. Here the CDR3 DNA reads TGTGCCAGCAGTTACTCGGGGACAGCCTCCACCGGGGAGCTGTTTTTT.

This clonotype was counted many times. CDR3 sequence: CASSLGGLSSYNSPLHF. As DNA, the CDR3 is TGCGCCAGCAGCTTGGGTGGCCTGAGCTCCTATAATTCACCCCTCCACTTT. The genes are TRBV5-1 and TRBJ1-6; D ambiguous. V lost 0 bases to trimming and J lost 0 bases, with 10 bases between them. CDR1 is SGHRS, CDR2 YFSETQ, per germline. CDR3 length: 17 residues.

The rearrangement joins TRBV5-1 to TRBJ1-6; 11 bases agree with TRBD1. This CDR3 comprises 16 residues. Trimming cost V 2 bases and J 10 bases; bases outside gene matches: 8. Per germline, CDR1 SGHRS and CDR2 YFSETQ. The CDR3 coding sequence is TGCGCCAGCAGCTTCGGACAGGGGGCCCGGGGATCACCCCTCCACTTT. Translation: CASSFGQGARGSPLHF. Based on the CDR3 plus reference TRBV5-1 and TRBJ1-6, the full variable domain is KAGVTQTPRYLIKTRGQQVTLSCSPISGHRSVSWYQQTPGQGLQFLFEYFSETQRNKGNFPGRFSGRQFSNSRSEMNVSTLELGDSALYLCASSFGQGARGSPLHFGNGTRLTVT.

This clonotype was recorded many times. The chain has TRBV5-1 and TRBJ2-3, with 7 bases aligning to TRBD2. This CDR3 comprises 12 residues. Unmatched junction bases numbered 0, after V lost 3 bases and J lost 5 bases. Germline-derived CDR1 and CDR2 are SGHRS and YFSETQ. CDR3 DNA sequence: TGCGCCAGCAGCTGGGGGGGAGATACGCAGTATTTT. Translating gives CASSWGGDTQYF.

This clonotype was seen at least ten times. The rearrangement joins TRBV12-3 or TRBV12-4 to TRBJ1-2, with D possibly being TRBD1 (6 bases). The V and J ends lost 5 bases and 2 bases respectively, with 12 bases between them. This CDR3 is 14 amino acids long. The CDR3 coding sequence is TGTGCCAGCAGTCCCAGACAGGTCAACTATGGCTACACCTTC. It specifies CASSPRQVNYGYTF.

The table lists this clonotype with many counts. The chain has TRBV7-8 and TRBJ2-5; 12 bases are a match to TRBD2. The CDR3 loop spans 16 amino acids. Germline V gene sequence: CDR1 SGHVS, CDR2 FQNEAQ. With 1 base clipped from V and 2 bases from J, the junction kept 2 bases outside the gene matches. This CDR3 is CASSLGTSGGQETQYF. In nucleotides, the CDR3 is TGTGCCAGCAGCTTAGGAACTAGCGGGGGGCAAGAGACCCAGTACTTC.

The CDR3 region is CASTKRDEQFF. CDR3 coding DNA: TGTGCCAGCACAAAAAGGGATGAGCAGTTCTTC. The chain combines TRBV7-8 with TRBJ2-1; no firm D call. V shed 7 bases and J shed 8 bases, with 9 bases lying between them. The CDR3 is made up of 11 amino acids. The germline gives CDR1 SGHVS, CDR2 FQNEAQ.

The rearrangement uses TRBV7-6 and TRBJ2-2; 14 bases fit TRBD2. The V gene's germline CDR1 is SGHVS and CDR2 FNYEAQ. The junction had 2 bases not matched to a gene; V was cut back by 1 base and J by 1 base. The length of the CDR3 is 18 residues. The chain's CDR3 is CASSLGGTSGGNTGELFF. Written as DNA, the CDR3 is TGTGCCAGCAGCTTAGGCGGGACTAGCGGGGGGAACACCGGGGAGCTGTTTTTT. The whole variable domain, remainder taken from reference TRBV7-6 and TRBJ2-2, is GAGVSQSPRYKVTKRGQDVALRCDPISGHVSLYWYRQALGQGPEFLTYFNYEAQQDKSGLPNDRFSAERPEGSISTLTIQRTEQRDSAMYRCASSLGGTSGGNTGELFFGEGSRLTVL.

With regard to this clonotype: At one end the junction does not follow the germline gene, possibly because of a read error. V is TRBV2 and J is TRBJ2-6, with D possibly TRBD1 on 5 matching bases. The germline gives CDR1 SNHLY, CDR2 FYNNEI. CDR3 length: 15 residues. The CDR3 DNA reads as TGTGCCAGCAGTGATTTTCCCGCTGGGGCCAACGTCTTGACTTTC. Translation: CASSDFPAGANVLTF.

The rearrangement uses TRBV7-9 and TRBJ2-5; 9 positions match TRBD1. The germline CDR1 and CDR2 sequences are SEHNR and FQNEAQ (reference sequence). With 1 base clipped from V and 2 bases from J, the junction kept 5 bases outside the gene matches. This CDR3 spans 16 amino acids. In DNA, the CDR3 is TGTGCCAGCAGCTTAGGGGACAGGGTGGGACAAGAGACCCAGTACTTC. It encodes CASSLGDRVGQETQYF.

The rearrangement links TRBV7-3 to TRBJ2-1, with TRBD2 matching over 14 bases. The CDR3 is 16 residues long. The trim removed 1 base at V and 7 bases at J, leaving 3 bases unmatched. Germline V lookup: CDR1 SGHTA, CDR2 FQGTGA. The CDR3 loop reads CASSLMGLAGANEQFF. The CDR3 nucleotides read TGTGCCAGCAGCTTAATGGGACTAGCGGGGGCAAATGAGCAGTTCTTC. Filled out from reference TRBV7-3 and TRBJ2-1, the complete variable domain reads GAGVSQTPSNKVTEKGKYVELRCDPISGHTALYWYRQSLGQGPEFLIYFQGTGAADDSGLPNDRFFAVRPEGSVSTLKIQRTERGDSAVYLCASSLMGLAGANEQFFGPGTRLTVL.

V is TRBV4-2 and J is TRBJ2-3, with 12 bases aligning to TRBD2. CDR3 length: 16 residues. V lost 5 bases, J lost 3 bases, and 6 bases stayed unmatched. Germline CDR1 LGHNA, CDR2 YNFKEQ. CDR3 sequence (DNA): TGTGCCAGCAGCGCTAGCGGGGGGGCCTTTACAGATACGCAGTATTTT. Encoded protein: CASSASGGAFTDTQYF.

The chain couples TRBV20-1 to TRBJ2-5; 9 nucleotides line up with TRBD1. V trimming: 4 bases; J trimming: 3 bases; junction bases outside the gene matches: 6. The CDR3 loop spans 14 amino acids. Germline assignment: CDR1 DFQATT and CDR2 SNEGSKA (reference sequence). Here the CDR3 DNA reads TGCAGTGCTACGACGGGACAGGGAAAAGAGACCCAGTACTTC. Its translation is CSATTGQGKETQYF.

This clonotype was seen many times. The gene calls are TRBV5-6 and TRBJ2-3; a possible D gene is TRBD2 (6 bases). The length of the CDR3 is 17 residues. Germline values: CDR1 SGHDT, CDR2 YYEEEE. The germline V and J ends were trimmed by 4 bases and 1 base, with 19 bases remaining between them. For the CDR3, the DNA is TGTGCCAGCAGCAAGAGGCGGGGTTCGGTGGGCACAGATACGCAGTATTTT. Encoded protein: CASSKRRGSVGTDTQYF.

This clonotype was picked up many times. CDR3 DNA: TGCAGTGCTCGGGACAGAACCACTAGCACAGATACGCAGTATTTT. This sequence encodes CSARDRTTSTDTQYF. The chain links TRBV20-1 to TRBJ2-3, with 7 bases fitting TRBD1. Unmatched junction bases numbered 8, after V lost 5 bases and J lost 0 bases. In germline, CDR1 is DFQATT, CDR2 SNEGSKA (reference sequence). The CDR3 extends over 15 amino acids.

A few counts support this clonotype. The rearrangement joins TRBV5-1 to TRBJ2-1, with D perhaps matching TRBD2 (7 bases). The germline V gene encodes CDR1 SGHRS and CDR2 YFSETQ. This CDR3 has 15 residues. V gave up 3 bases and J gave up 0 bases, with 10 bases separating them. Here the CDR3 reads CASSSGGYSYNEQFF. The CDR3 DNA is TGCGCCAGCAGCTCGGGGGGCTACTCCTACAATGAGCAGTTCTTC.

This clonotype was found many times. This sequence joins TRBV29-1 and TRBJ2-7, with TRBD1 identical over 9 bases. Germline V gene lookup returns CDR1 SQVTM and CDR2 ANQGSEA. CDR3 size: 13 residues. V was clipped by 7 bases and J by 3 bases; unmatched bases: 7. The CDR3, as DNA: TGCAGCGGTGCGGTGGGACAGGGCTACGAGCAGTACTTC. Its protein is CSGAVGQGYEQYF.